This T cell receptor (beta chain) was profiled in a study of OX40 agonist ivuxolimab in advanced cancers. Study overall: Patients with prior anti-PD-1, anti-PD-L1 or anti-CTLA-4 therapy were eligible; roughly 41% had some.

Germline V gene sequence: CDR1 SNHLY, CDR2 FYNNEI. Trimming took off 5 bases at V and 0 bases at J, with 19 bases between the two ends. The CDR3 runs 17 residues. The table came from immunoSEQ multiplex PCR; TCRdb's copy has only in-frame clones and leaves some out. The sample has tens of thousands of clones; around 94% are singletons. The source material was CD4+ or CD8+ T cells sorted from blood, sampled in a trial of the OX40 agonist ivuxolimab. The chain has TRBV2 and TRBJ1-2; a weak D match, TRBD1 (6 bases). This TCR came from an adult with an advanced solid tumor such as melanoma, head and neck, liver or kidney cancer. CDR3 coding DNA: TGTGCCAGCAGTACACGGGACACACCCCCTCCTAACTATGGCTACACCTTC. Translated: CASSTRDTPPPNYGYTF. The full variable domain, its missing parts supplied by reference TRBV2 and TRBJ1-2, is EPEVTQTPSHQVTQMGQEVILRCVPISNHLYFYWYRQILGQKVEFLVSFYNNEISEKSEIFDDQFSVERPDGSNFTLKIRSTKLEDSAMYFCASSTRDTPPPNYGYTFGSGTRLTVV.